A single sample gave rise to the 27 T cell receptor beta chains below, sequenced in a study of blood T cell repertoires in COVID-19 (dated by TCRdb to 2020 to 2021). The method behind the library was the immunoSEQ multiplex PCR assay. This immuneACCESS table, as held by TCRdb, lists in-frame sequences with V and J called but not all clones. Of the missing ones, under half trace to an unresolved V gene in checked studies; the others have no known cause. In all, the sample holds roughly 47,000 clones, and around 90% of those were seen once. In total, the top ten clones hold roughly 7.4% of the sample. Material for sequencing was peripheral blood. The receptors shown here come from a man between 50 and 59 years old with acute or convalescent COVID-19.

The CDR3 DNA sequence: TGTGCCTGGAGTGTACCCGGCAGGGGTAGCAATCAGCCCCAGCATTTT. Its translation: CAWSVPGRGSNQPQHF. This chain joins TRBV30 and TRBJ1-5, with D tentatively TRBD1 (6 bases). The V gene's germline CDR1 is GTSNPN and CDR2 SVGIG (reference sequence). The germline V and J ends were trimmed by 0 bases and 0 bases, with 12 bases remaining between them. The CDR3 consists of 16 residues.

This chain connects TRBV6-5 to TRBJ2-2; tentatively, D is TRBD1 (6 bases). The CDR3 runs 16 residues. The germline V gene encodes CDR1 MNHEY and CDR2 SVGAGI. Trimming took 0 bases from V and 1 from J, leaving 9 bases between them. CDR3 protein: CASSYSRTENTGELFF. As DNA, the CDR3 is TGTGCCAGCAGTTACTCTCGGACAGAGAACACCGGGGAGCTGTTTTTT.

This clone has just a few counts. The genes are TRBV5-1 and TRBJ1-5, with TRBD1 identical over 9 bases. This CDR3 comprises 15 residues. The trim removed 0 bases at V and 8 bases at J, leaving 6 bases unmatched. Germline V lookup: CDR1 SGHRS, CDR2 YFSETQ. The CDR3 region has the DNA TGCGCCAGCAGCTTGGGGGGACAGGGTATGGAGCCCCAGCATTTT. Translated, it gives CASSLGGQGMEPQHF.

The V call is TRBV6-1, the J call TRBJ2-1; D might be TRBD1 (6 bases). The CDR3 consists of 17 residues. Between the trimmed V and J ends, which lost 0 bases and 5 bases, there was a span of 17 bases. CDR1 and CDR2 (germline): MNHNS, SASEGT. This CDR3 is CASSEAIPGQTHNEQFF. In nucleotides, the CDR3 is TGTGCCAGCAGTGAAGCGATTCCGGGACAAACCCACAATGAGCAGTTCTTC.

V gene TRBV4-2 combines with J gene TRBJ2-7, with D tentatively TRBD2 (8 bases). Germline V gene data show CDR1 as LGHNA and CDR2 as YNFKEQ. This CDR3 region has 15 residues. Trimming left V 4 bases short and J 0 bases short, with 13 bases between. The CDR3 region has the DNA TGTGCCAGCAGCCGTAGCGGGGACAGCTCCTACGAGCAGTACTTC. This gives the protein CASSRSGDSSYEQYF.

The CDR3 bases are TGTGCCACCAGTGATCGAAACGGACAGGGACAACTTTCTTCCCAGCATTTT. Translated: CATSDRNGQGQLSSQHF. The V gene is TRBV24-1, the J gene TRBJ1-5; 8 positions agree with TRBD1. Germline CDR1 and CDR2: KGHDR and SFDVKD. The CDR3 spans 17 residues. V was pared by 3 bases and J by 11 bases, with 17 bases of the junction left unmatched.

The chain uses TRBV29-1 and TRBJ2-5; no clear D. The V gene lost 6 bases and the J gene lost 1 base, with 12 bases spanning the gap. Per germline, CDR1 SQVTM and CDR2 ANQGSEA. This CDR3 region has 13 residues. CDR3 DNA sequence: TGCAGCGTCGCCCTACCGGGCCAAGAGACCCAGTACTTC. Translated: CSVALPGQETQYF.

The V call is TRBV7-9, the J call TRBJ2-4; the match to TRBD2 covers 8 bases. Germline V gene lookup returns CDR1 SEHNR and CDR2 FQNEAQ (reference sequence). V trimming: 2 bases; J trimming: 4 bases; junction bases outside the gene matches: 7. The CDR3 contains 16 residues. DNA for the CDR3: TGTGCCAGCAGCTTACTCTTATCGGGAGGGAAAAACATTCAGTACTTC. Translation: CASSLLLSGGKNIQYF.

The chain couples TRBV5-5 to TRBJ1-1, with no clear D. The CDR3 covers 12 residues. CDR1 is SGHKS, CDR2 YYEKEE, per germline (reference sequence). The V end lost 4 bases, the J end lost 1 base, and 5 bases lay between the germline ends. The DNA of the CDR3 is TGTGCCAGCAGCGCGGGGAACACTGAAGCTTTCTTT. Protein product: CASSAGNTEAFF.

This chain links TRBV15 with TRBJ2-1, with TRBD2 matching 7 bases. The germline V gene encodes CDR1 LNHNV and CDR2 YYDKDF (reference sequence). V shed 1 base and J 4 bases; nucleotides not matched to a gene: 4. The CDR3 consists of 15 residues. DNA for the CDR3: TGTGCCACCAGCAGAGGCGGGAGCCTATACAATGAGCAGTTCTTC. Its protein is CATSRGGSLYNEQFF.

The chain combines TRBV11-2 with TRBJ1-6; 8 bases are a match to TRBD1. Trimming at V came to 5 bases and at J to 8 bases, leaving 5 bases not matched to a gene. CDR3 length equals 14 residues. Per germline, CDR1 SGHAT and CDR2 FQNNGV. The CDR3 protein is CASSVDRGYSPLHF. For the CDR3, the DNA is TGTGCCAGCAGCGTCGACAGGGGTTATTCACCCCTCCACTTT.

The genes are TRBV27 and TRBJ2-7; 10 nucleotides align to TRBD2. Germline V lookup: CDR1 MNHEY, CDR2 SMNVEV (reference sequence). This CDR3 spans 16 amino acids. The V gene end was trimmed by 3 bases and the J gene end by 3 bases; junction bases not matched to a gene: 8. This CDR3 is CASSFSGGSSLYEQYF. In DNA, the CDR3 is TGTGCCAGCAGTTTTAGCGGGGGGTCATCCCTCTACGAGCAGTACTTC.

The chain uses TRBV5-4 and TRBJ1-5; a possible D gene is TRBD1 (5 bases). V lost 0 bases to trimming and J lost 8 bases, with 6 bases between them. Germline loops: CDR1 SGHNT, CDR2 YYREEE (reference sequence). The CDR3 runs 12 residues. The CDR3 protein is CASSLAGEPQHF. CDR3 DNA sequence: TGTGCCAGCAGCTTGGCGGGGGAGCCCCAGCATTTT.

The rearrangement joins TRBV15 to TRBJ2-3; the D is unclear. V was trimmed by 1 base and J by 5 bases, leaving 10 bases between them. CDR1 and CDR2 from the germline V gene are LNHNV and YYDKDF (reference sequence). The CDR3 runs to 14 residues. CDR3 DNA sequence: TGTGCCACCAGCAGAGGTAGCTCGGGAGATACGCAGTATTTT. Amino acids: CATSRGSSGDTQYF.

The chain is built from TRBV5-4 and TRBJ2-5; 8 bases map to TRBD1. Germline assignment: CDR1 SGHNT and CDR2 YYREEE (reference sequence). V shed 0 bases, J shed 3 bases, and the junction held 1 base outside the gene matches. This CDR3 is built from 14 residues. CDR3 in DNA: TGTGCCAGCAGCTTGGCGGGACAGGAAGAGACCCAGTACTTC. This encodes CASSLAGQEETQYF.

The chain couples TRBV28 to TRBJ1-2; D is ambiguous. The V end was cut by 1 base, the J end by 1 base, with 19 bases between. CDR3 length: 18 amino acids. Looked up from germline, CDR1 is MDHEN and CDR2 is SYDVKM. The DNA of the CDR3 is TGTGCCAGCAGTTTATCCCTATGGATGTCGGGATATAACTATGGCTACACCTTC. It specifies CASSLSLWMSGYNYGYTF.

The V call is TRBV30, the J call TRBJ1-5; 10 bases agree with TRBD1. V lost 3 bases and J lost 11; bases outside the gene matches: 4. Germline CDR1 is GTSNPN and CDR2 is SVGIG (reference sequence). The CDR3 runs to 12 residues. CDR3 bases: TGTGCCTGGAGCGGACAGGGGGGGGCCCAGCATTTT. Translated, it gives CAWSGQGGAQHF.

The CDR3 DNA is TGTGCCAGCAGTCCACTATGGACAGGGAGAGGTAGCGGGGAGCTGTTTTTT. As protein: CASSPLWTGRGSGELFF. The rearrangement uses TRBV2 and TRBJ2-2; TRBD1 matches 8 bases. J gave up 7 bases and V 5 bases, and 15 bases lay outside the gene matches. From germline, CDR1 is SNHLY and CDR2 FYNNEI. The CDR3 is made up of 17 amino acids.

The chain combines TRBV4-3 with TRBJ1-5; D uncertain. Between the trimmed V and J ends, which lost 0 bases and 10 bases, there was a span of 13 bases. CDR1 LGHNA and CDR2 YSLEER come from the germline V gene. The CDR3 is 14 amino acids. The CDR3 sequence: CASSQDPGSGPQHF. In DNA, the CDR3 is TGCGCCAGCAGCCAAGATCCAGGTTCAGGACCCCAGCATTTT.

The chain joins TRBV3-1 (or the pseudogene TRBV3-2) to TRBJ1-1, with 9 bases identical to TRBD1. The CDR3 length is 15 residues. Germline CDR1 LGHDT, CDR2 YNNKEL (reference sequence). V shed 3 bases, J shed 5 bases, and the junction held 7 bases outside the gene matches. For the CDR3, the DNA is TGTGCCAGCAGCCAGACGGGACAGGGTAGGACTGAAGCTTTCTTT. It codes for CASSQTGQGRTEAFF.

The V call is TRBV19, the J call TRBJ2-2, with 7 nucleotides matching TRBD2. The CDR3 loop spans 15 amino acids. J was trimmed by 8 bases and V by 6 bases; bases with no gene match: 12. Germline V gene sequence: CDR1 LNHDA, CDR2 SQIVND (reference sequence). CDR3 sequence: CASRVRAGVTGELFF. CDR3 nucleotide sequence: TGTGCCAGTAGGGTTCGGGCGGGGGTAACAGGGGAGCTGTTTTTT.

This sequence joins TRBV20-1 and TRBJ1-1; 9 nucleotides match TRBD1. V shed 3 bases, J shed 7 bases, and the junction held 33 bases outside the gene matches. Germline V gene sequence: CDR1 DFQATT, CDR2 SNEGSKA (reference sequence). CDR3 length: 22 amino acids. The CDR3 is CSASLDLVKAVTLWGQGFEAFF. DNA for the CDR3: TGCAGTGCTAGTTTGGACCTGGTAAAAGCTGTAACATTGTGGGGACAGGGTTTTGAAGCTTTCTTT.

The J gene is TRBJ1-2, the V gene TRBV7-9; D might be TRBD1 (6 bases). The V and J ends lost 3 bases and 4 bases respectively, with 6 bases between them. This CDR3 region has 12 residues. CDR1 SEHNR and CDR2 FQNEAQ come from the germline V gene (reference sequence). CDR3 DNA sequence: TGTGCCAGCAGCTTGGACAGCTATGGCTACACCTTC. It translates to CASSLDSYGYTF.

V and J are TRBV7-3 and TRBJ2-1, with D tentatively TRBD1 (6 bases). V shed 2 bases and J shed 7 bases, with 18 bases lying between them. Germline V lookup: CDR1 SGHTA, CDR2 FQGTGA. CDR3 length: 16 residues. CDR3 bases: TGTGCCAGCAGCTTAGGTTGGCAGGGGAAACTGAATGAGCAGTTCTTC. This sequence encodes CASSLGWQGKLNEQFF.

V gene TRBV2 combines with J gene TRBJ1-1; TRBD1 matches at 7 bases. The CDR3 loop spans 15 amino acids. With V trimmed by 0 bases and J by 11 bases, 12 bases remained unmatched. Germline V gene sequence: CDR1 SNHLY, CDR2 FYNNEI. DNA for the CDR3: TGTGCCAGCAGTGAAGCGGGACAGTCCAAGGGAAGGGCTTTCTTT. Translated, it gives CASSEAGQSKGRAFF.

This sequence joins TRBV6-2 or TRBV6-3 and TRBJ1-2; D ambiguous. Looked up from germline, CDR1 is MNHEY and CDR2 is SVGEGT. The CDR3 consists of 12 residues. The V end was cut by 0 bases, the J end by 4 bases, with 3 bases between. CDR3 sequence (DNA): TGTGCCAGCAGTTACTCGAGCTATGGCTACACCTTC. Its translation: CASSYSSYGYTF.

The chain uses TRBV2 and TRBJ2-5; TRBD2 matches 8 bases. V gave up 5 bases and J gave up 4 bases; unmatched junction bases: 12. Germline CDR1 SNHLY, CDR2 FYNNEI. The CDR3 extends over 16 amino acids. The CDR3 sequence is CASSPDLPTSAETQYF. CDR3 nucleotide sequence: TGTGCCAGCAGTCCCGACCTCCCGACTAGCGCAGAGACCCAGTACTTC.